These 8 T cell receptor beta chains originate from one sample sequenced in a study of a mutant IDH1 vaccine in newly diagnosed glioma. As to time point: week 35, safety follow-up. It was 300 ug of mutant IDH1 20-mer peptide that made up each vaccine dose, given with topical imiquimod. These TCRs are of unknown antigen specificity. The method was immunoSEQ multiplex PCR; TCRdb's version includes in-frame clones alone and lacks a portion of them. This table has 34,000 or so clones, around 80% appearing once. Here the sequenced sample was PBMCs, taken from a glioma patient whose treatment included an IDH1 peptide vaccine. The receptors come from a woman aged 40 to 50 with glioma.

The chain combines TRBV6-1 with TRBJ2-1, with D perhaps matching TRBD2 (5 bases). V lost 10 bases, J lost 0 bases, and 16 bases lay in between. CDR3 size: 15 residues. In germline, CDR1 is MNHNS, CDR2 SASEGT. CDR3 protein: CATTPTRGSYNEQFF. The CDR3 DNA reads as TGTGCCACCACCCCAACACGGGGCTCCTACAATGAGCAGTTCTTC.

The chain links TRBV7-2 to TRBJ1-2, with 8 bases aligning to TRBD1. CDR1 SGHTA and CDR2 FQGNSA come from the germline V gene. This CDR3 region has 14 residues. Germline trimming cut 4 bases from V and 7 bases from J; bases unmatched to any gene: 8. The CDR3 is CASSSTGQGLGYTF. The CDR3 DNA sequence: TGTGCCAGCAGCTCGACTGGACAGGGACTTGGCTACACCTTC.

V gene TRBV5-1 combines with J gene TRBJ2-5, with 8 bases fitting TRBD2. The CDR3 consists of 14 residues. Germline V CDR1 and CDR2: SGHRS, YFSETQ. With 4 bases clipped from V and 3 bases from J, the junction kept 5 bases outside the gene matches. DNA of the CDR3: TGCGCCAGCAGCGGGGGGGGACTAGAAGAGACCCAGTACTTC. Translated, it gives CASSGGGLEETQYF.

The genes are TRBV6-1 and TRBJ2-1; D gene uncertain. This CDR3 comprises 12 residues. Germline CDR1 MNHNS, CDR2 SASEGT. V was cut by 8 bases and J by 4 bases, with 9 bases left in between. The CDR3 reads CASQNSYNEQFF. CDR3 DNA sequence: TGTGCCAGCCAGAACAGTTACAATGAGCAGTTCTTC.

In its sample, this clone was seen once. The chain recombines TRBV9 with TRBJ1-2; no clear D. Germline V CDR1 and CDR2: SGDLS, YYNGEE. The CDR3 is 13 residues long. Trimming pared 2 bases from V and 7 bases from J, leaving 12 bases between. The CDR3 loop is CASSVRTSGGYTF. CDR3 coding DNA: TGTGCCAGCAGCGTCCGGACGAGCGGTGGCTACACCTTC. The variable domain in full, completed from reference TRBV9 and TRBJ1-2, reads DSGVTQTPKHLITATGQRVTLRCSPRSGDLSVYWYQQSLDQGLQFLIQYYNGEERAKGNILERFSAQQFPDLHSELNLSSLELGDSALYFCASSVRTSGGYTFGSGTRLTVV.

The V gene is TRBV7-8, the J gene TRBJ2-1, with a weak D call TRBD2 (5 bases). This CDR3 has 15 amino acids. Deletions cut 5 bases from V and 0 bases from J, with 11 bases between. In germline, CDR1 is SGHVS, CDR2 FQNEAQ. The CDR3 is CASSLDSSSYNEQFF. The CDR3 nucleotides read TGTGCCAGCAGCCTGGACTCGAGCTCCTACAATGAGCAGTTCTTC.

J is TRBJ1-4 and V is TRBV27; D remains unclear. Germline CDR1 MNHEY, CDR2 SMNVEV (reference sequence). V was pared by 3 bases and J by 4 bases, with 15 bases between. The CDR3 has 16 amino acids. CDR3 nucleotides: TGTGCCAGCAGTTTGCATGCCGTGCGGTATAATGAAAAACTGTTTTTT. Protein sequence: CASSLHAVRYNEKLFF.

The chain has TRBV7-8 and TRBJ2-7, with D perhaps assigned TRBD1 or TRBD2 (7 bases each). CDR1 and CDR2 (germline): SGHVS, FQNEAQ. V gave up 8 bases and J gave up 7 bases, with 18 bases separating them. CDR3 length: 13 residues. The CDR3 coding sequence is TGTGCCAGCCATGCGGGCAGGGGGGGTGAGCAGTACTTC. It yields the protein CASHAGRGGEQYF.